This T cell receptor (beta chain) came from a study of blood T cells in healthy people across ages. Study-wide points: Age brought a roughly linear fall in TCR beta diversity measured per million T cells.

Aged about 6 to 95, donors were systemically healthy Caucasians from Russia. Every donor gave ten milliliters of peripheral blood. A J-beta primer mix and a sample-barcoded 5' primer were used in a second PCR of roughly 6 to 11 cycles. Carrying 12 random nucleotides, a template-switch adaptor labeled each individual cDNA molecule. TCRdb passed the 5' RACE reads through MiXCR, listing each CDR3 protein once. The sample includes hundreds of thousands of distinct CDR3 sequences, under 55% of them seen just once. CDR3 length equals 10 residues. The V gene's germline CDR1 is DFQATT and CDR2 SNEGSKA (reference sequence). This clonotype was seen only a few times. The antigen is undetermined.

The clonotype originates from a man at least 80 years old in good health. This chain joins TRBV20-1 and TRBJ2-5; tentatively, D is TRBD1 (6 bases). Gene TRBJ2-7 matches the end of the DNA better, so the J call may be wrong. Sequenced input: blood. CDR3 loop: CSAGRGEQYF. The CDR3 bases are TGCAGTGCTGGCAGGGGCGAGCAGTACTTC.